A selection of T cell receptor beta chains follows, all from one sample in a study of blood T cell repertoires in COVID-19. TCRdb keeps only in-frame clones here, not all; method: immunoSEQ multiplex PCR. The sample has 200,000 to 250,000 clones, about four fifths seen once. The sample consisted of peripheral blood. The source is a woman aged 30 to 39 who had recovered from COVID-19. The CDR3 runs from the conserved cysteine through the conserved F or W. A D gene is named only where the DNA matches it firmly. Clone size appears in some rows only: once, few, many, or a class for an expanded clone.

NA	TRBV5-4	TRBJ2-1	NA	CASSLRAGSSYNEQFF	TGTGCCAGCAGCTTGAGAGCCGGGAGCTCCTACAATGAGCAGTTCTTC
TRBD2	TRBV24-1	TRBJ2-1	NA	CATSDWTSGRYNEQFF	TGTGCCACCAGTGATTGGACTAGCGGCCGGTACAATGAGCAGTTCTTC
NA	TRBV28	TRBJ1-5	NA	CASSLGGLKGWGNQPQHF	TGTGCCAGCAGTTTAGGGGGGTTAAAAGGATGGGGCAATCAGCCCCAGCATTTT
NA	TRBV6-5	TRBJ1-3	many	CASSYSRELTIYF	TGTGCCAGCAGTTACTCCCGGGAGCTCACCATATATTTT
NA	TRBV28	TRBJ1-1	NA	CASSTGSRYTEAFF	TGTGCCAGCAGCACCGGTTCGAGGTACACTGAAGCTTTCTTT
NA	TRBV28	TRBJ2-3	few	CATKQGPDTQYF	TGTGCCACTAAACAGGGCCCAGATACGCAGTATTTT
TRBD2	TRBV6-2/TRBV6-3	TRBJ2-4	NA	CASSFYVSGMVKNIQYF	TGTGCCAGCAGTTTCTACGTTAGCGGGATGGTCAAAAACATTCAGTACTTC
TRBD2	TRBV11-2	TRBJ2-7	NA	CASSPTGRVSYEQYF	TGTGCCAGCAGCCCCACGGGGAGGGTCTCCTACGAGCAGTACTTC
TRBD2	TRBV5-4	TRBJ2-1	NA	CAGGLAGSYNEQFF	TGTGCCGGGGGACTAGCGGGTTCCTACAATGAGCAGTTCTTC
TRBD1	TRBV5-4	TRBJ1-3	NA	CASSLGQGAGNTIYF	TGTGCCAGCAGCCTGGGACAGGGGGCCGGAAACACCATATATTTT
NA	TRBV7-9	TRBJ1-1	NA	CASSLGLQVNTEAFF	TGTGCCAGCAGCTTAGGGCTTCAAGTGAACACTGAAGCTTTCTTT
NA	TRBV5-5	TRBJ1-5	few	CASSTDRNSNQPQHF	TGTGCCAGCAGCACTGACAGGAATAGCAATCAGCCCCAGCATTTT
TRBD2	TRBV3-1/TRBV3-2	TRBJ2-7	few	CASSQDGTSAYEQYF	TGTGCCAGCAGCCAAGATGGGACTAGCGCCTACGAGCAGTACTTC
TRBD1	TRBV18	TRBJ2-7	NA	CASSPSGDRGPDEQYF	TGTGCCAGCTCACCAAGCGGGGACAGGGGTCCGGACGAGCAGTACTTC
NA	TRBV5-5	TRBJ2-4	NA	CASTSWGGLAKNIQYF	TGTGCCAGCACCTCCTGGGGGGGGCTAGCCAAAAACATTCAGTACTTC
TRBD1	TRBV3-1/TRBV3-2	TRBJ1-1	NA	CASSPRQGTEAFF	TGTGCCAGCAGCCCGCGACAGGGGACTGAAGCTTTCTTT
NA	TRBV11-3	TRBJ2-7	NA	CASSRTPNYEQYF	TGTGCCAGCAGCCGGACACCGAACTACGAGCAGTACTTC
NA	TRBV7-9	TRBJ1-2	once	CASTPPGQYGYTF	TGTGCCAGCACCCCTCCAGGACAGTATGGCTACACCTTC
TRBD1	TRBV18	TRBJ1-1	NA	CASSPIVDRGNEAFF	TGTGCCAGCTCACCAATAGTGGACAGGGGAAATGAAGCTTTCTTT
NA	TRBV7-7	TRBJ2-1	NA	CASSLLETSIYNEQFF	TGTGCTAGCAGCCTTCTCGAGACTAGTATCTACAATGAGCAGTTCTTC
TRBD1	TRBV28	TRBJ1-1	NA	CASSPPGQTTEAFF	TGTGCCAGCAGTCCTCCGGGACAGACCACTGAAGCTTTCTTT
NA	TRBV7-9	TRBJ2-1	NA	CASSPGPTGPGHNEQFF	TGTGCCAGCAGCCCCGGCCCCACAGGGCCAGGACACAATGAGCAGTTCTTC
TRBD1	TRBV19	TRBJ1-5	NA	CASSPQGVIRNQPQHF	TGTGCCAGTAGCCCACAGGGGGTGATACGCAATCAGCCCCAGCATTTT
TRBD2	TRBV6-1	TRBJ2-7	once	CASSDLGGPGLAAYEQYF	TGTGCCAGCAGTGATTTAGGGGGCCCGGGACTAGCGGCCTACGAGCAGTACTTC
NA	TRBV13	TRBJ2-3	NA	CASSAGFTDTQYF	TGTGCCAGCAGTGCGGGTTTCACAGATACGCAGTATTTT
TRBD2	TRBV11-2	TRBJ2-1	NA	CASRPGLAGEINEQFF	TGTGCCAGCAGGCCCGGGCTAGCGGGAGAGATCAATGAGCAGTTCTTC
NA	TRBV18	TRBJ2-7	NA	CASSLDIPPKYEQYF	TGTGCCAGCTCACTAGACATCCCCCCTAAGTACGAGCAGTACTTC
NA	TRBV19	TRBJ2-7	NA	CASSSEGGQGDSYEQYF	TGTGCCAGTAGTTCGGAGGGCGGGCAGGGGGACTCCTACGAGCAGTACTTC
TRBD2	TRBV13	TRBJ2-7	NA	CASSFTSGRTEQYF	TGTGCCAGCAGCTTTACTAGCGGGAGAACCGAGCAGTACTTC
TRBD1	TRBV14	TRBJ1-2	NA	CASSQVRQGDYTF	TGTGCCAGCAGCCAAGTCCGCCAGGGGGACTACACCTTC